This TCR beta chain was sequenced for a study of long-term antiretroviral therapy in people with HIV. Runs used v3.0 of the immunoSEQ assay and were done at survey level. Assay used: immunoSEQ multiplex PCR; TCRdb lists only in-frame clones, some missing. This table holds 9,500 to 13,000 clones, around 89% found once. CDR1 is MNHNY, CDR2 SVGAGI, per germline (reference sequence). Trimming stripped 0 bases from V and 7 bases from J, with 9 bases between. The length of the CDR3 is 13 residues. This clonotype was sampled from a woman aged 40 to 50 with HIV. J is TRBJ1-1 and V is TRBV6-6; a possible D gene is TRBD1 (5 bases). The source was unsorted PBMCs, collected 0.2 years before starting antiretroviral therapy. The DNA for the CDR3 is TGTGCCAGCAGTTACTCGTCCAGGGATGAAGCTTTCTTT. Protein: CASSYSSRDEAFF.